The 32 T cell receptor beta chains in this list originate from one sample, sequenced in a study of T cell repertoires in cytomegalovirus infection. For these receptors, no antigen is known. TCRdb ran MiXCR on the reads and lists one entry per CDR3 protein. The profile shows some 350,000 distinct CDR3 sequences, roughly 28% of them singletons. This specimen was cultured PBMCs, taken from culture after CMV antigen stimulation. Every receptor here comes from a human donor in good health (CMV status not recorded). Some clones in this sample may be carry-over from other donors' samples.

The V and J genes are TRBV15 and TRBJ2-1, with TRBD2 matching 7 bases. Germline V lookup: CDR1 LNHNV, CDR2 YYDKDF (reference sequence). The CDR3 spans 16 residues. Trimming took 4 bases from V and 7 from J; bases not matched to a gene: 13. CDR3 nucleotides: TGTGCCACCAGCAACGGGCTAGCTGGGAGGGGTAATGAGCAGTTCTTC. It specifies CATSNGLAGRGNEQFF. Variable domain in full (rest from reference TRBV15 and TRBJ2-1): DAMVIQNPRYQVTQFGKPVTLSCSQTLNHNVMYWYQQKSSQAPKLLFHYYDKDFNNEADTPDNFQSRRPNTSFCFLDIRSPGLGDTAMYLCATSNGLAGRGNEQFFGPGTRLTVL.

There are a few counts of this clonotype. The V call is TRBV6-1, the J call TRBJ2-7; 9 bases match TRBD1. J was trimmed by 1 base and V by 7 bases; bases with no gene match: 2. This CDR3 is 13 amino acids long. In germline, CDR1 is MNHNS, CDR2 SASEGT. CDR3 sequence (DNA): TGTGCCAGCATACAGGGGGCATCCTACGAGCAGTACTTC. Amino acids: CASIQGASYEQYF.

V and J are TRBV4-2 and TRBJ1-3; D remains unclear. V lost 4 bases, J lost 0 bases, and 13 bases lay in between. Germline V gene lookup returns CDR1 LGHNA and CDR2 YNFKEQ. The CDR3 loop spans 16 amino acids. Written as DNA, the CDR3 is TGTGCCAGCAGCCGAGATGGGCCCGGCTCTGGAAACACCATATATTTT. It is translated as CASSRDGPGSGNTIYF.

This clonotype was observed a few times. The chain links TRBV7-3 to TRBJ1-3, with D possibly being TRBD1 (6 bases). This CDR3 spans 14 amino acids. Trimming pared 4 bases from V and 2 bases from J, leaving 9 bases between. Germline loops: CDR1 SGHTA, CDR2 FQGTGA. CDR3 sequence reads: CASSSQGPGNTIYF. CDR3 DNA sequence: TGTGCCAGCAGCTCACAGGGTCCTGGAAACACCATATATTTT. The full variable domain, with the rest looked up from reference TRBV7-3 and TRBJ1-3, is GAGVSQTPSNKVTEKGKYVELRCDPISGHTALYWYRQSLGQGPEFLIYFQGTGAADDSGLPNDRFFAVRPEGSVSTLKIQRTERGDSAVYLCASSSQGPGNTIYFGEGSWLTVV.

This clonotype occurred a few times. The rearrangement uses TRBV9 and TRBJ2-1, with 10 bases that match TRBD1. Germline CDR1 SGDLS, CDR2 YYNGEE. J was trimmed by 3 bases and V by 4 bases; bases with no gene match: 4. This CDR3 region has 15 residues. The CDR3: CASSPWDRGYNEQFF. The CDR3 nucleotides read TGTGCCAGCAGCCCCTGGGACAGGGGCTACAATGAGCAGTTCTTC.

This clonotype was recorded a few times. The chain carries TRBV29-1 and TRBJ1-5, with a possible D match to TRBD1 (5 bases). Trimming took off 7 bases at V and 2 bases at J, with 12 bases between the two ends. From germline, CDR1 is SQVTM and CDR2 ANQGSEA. The CDR3 totals 13 residues. The DNA of the CDR3 is TGCAGCGCCCGGGACGGACGCAATCAGCCCCAGCATTTT. This translates into CSARDGRNQPQHF.

The chain couples TRBV5-6 to TRBJ1-1, with 7 bases fitting TRBD1. V was clipped by 2 bases and J by 5 bases; unmatched bases: 6. The CDR3 extends over 14 amino acids. Germline V gene sequence: CDR1 SGHDT, CDR2 YYEEEE. This chain's CDR3 is CASSFTQGITEAFF. CDR3 in DNA: TGTGCCAGCAGCTTTACACAGGGGATTACTGAAGCTTTCTTT.

The chain is built from TRBV7-2 and TRBJ1-1; D gene ambiguous. Germline-derived CDR1 and CDR2 are SGHTA and FQGNSA. This CDR3 has 13 residues. V gave up 2 bases and J gave up 9 bases, with 13 bases separating them. CDR3 protein: CASSLPTSVKAFF. Here the CDR3 DNA reads TGTGCCAGCAGCTTACCCACATCCGTAAAAGCTTTCTTT.

At least ten counts were recorded for this clonotype. The V gene is TRBV28, the J gene TRBJ2-4; a weak D match, TRBD2 (5 bases). Germline V gives CDR1 MDHEN, CDR2 SYDVKM. Trimming shortened V by 8 bases and J by 2 bases, and 13 bases separated the two germline ends. CDR3 length equals 14 residues. The CDR3: CASGLGVTKNIQYF. CDR3 sequence (DNA): TGTGCCAGCGGGCTCGGGGTCACCAAAAACATTCAGTACTTC. The entire variable domain, with the rest obtained from reference TRBV28 and TRBJ2-4, is as follows: DVKVTQSSRYLVKRTGEKVFLECVQDMDHENMFWYRQDPGLGLRLIYFSYDVKMKEKGDIPEGYSVSREKKERFSLILESASTNQTSMYLCASGLGVTKNIQYFGAGTRLSVL.

The chain employs TRBV19 and TRBJ1-1; D gene ambiguous. Trimming cost V 7 bases and J 5 bases, with 5 bases left between them. This CDR3 has 10 residues. Germline CDR1 LNHDA, CDR2 SQIVND (reference sequence). CDR3 bases: TGTGCCAGTAAAAGGACTGAAGCTTTCTTT. Residues: CASKRTEAFF.

This clonotype was recorded at least ten times. This sequence joins TRBV7-2 and TRBJ2-5, with 7 bases identical to TRBD1. Germline V gene sequence: CDR1 SGHTA, CDR2 FQGNSA. V was clipped by 2 bases and J by 5 bases; unmatched bases: 14. The CDR3 is 17 amino acids. CDR3 protein: CASSLLRGQGVAETQYF. The CDR3 DNA is TGTGCCAGCAGCTTACTAAGGGGGCAGGGTGTCGCCGAGACCCAGTACTTC.

This clonotype was detected only a few times. This chain links TRBV20-1 with TRBJ1-3, with D unresolved. This CDR3 has 15 amino acids. V shed 6 bases and J shed 2 bases, with 17 bases lying between them. Germline V gene sequence: CDR1 DFQATT, CDR2 SNEGSKA (reference sequence). The CDR3 coding sequence is TGCAGTGCCCGAGTGACTGCCAACGCTGGAAACACCATATATTTT. Protein product: CSARVTANAGNTIYF.

This clonotype has a handful of counts. The chain links TRBV5-1 to TRBJ1-4; D is perhaps TRBD1 (6 bases). Trimming pared 0 bases from V and 7 bases from J, leaving 10 bases between. Germline V lookup: CDR1 SGHRS, CDR2 YFSETQ. CDR3 length: 14 amino acids. CDR3 sequence (DNA): TGCGCCAGCAGCTTGGCCGGGACACCTGAAAAACTGTTTTTT. The encoded protein is CASSLAGTPEKLFF.

In its sample, this clonotype was seen many times. This chain links TRBV6-1 with TRBJ1-1; D perhaps matches TRBD1 (6 bases). The CDR3 spans 13 residues. Per the germline V gene, CDR1 is MNHNS and CDR2 is SASEGT. The CDR3 is CTVGGRLSPEAFF. The CDR3 coding sequence is TGTACCGTGGGGGGGCGTCTATCCCCTGAAGCTTTCTTT.

This clonotype appeared a few times. The rearrangement joins TRBV7-9 to TRBJ1-1, with TRBD1 matching over 8 bases. CDR1 SEHNR and CDR2 FQNEAQ come from the germline V gene (reference sequence). V was pared by 7 bases and J by 5 bases, with 18 bases of the junction left unmatched. There are 17 residues in the CDR3. The CDR3 region has the DNA TGTGCCAGCACCCGACCAGGGGGGACAGGTGGGGAAACTGAAGCTTTCTTT. Its protein product is CASTRPGGTGGETEAFF.

This clonotype has only a few counts. The rearrangement uses TRBV5-5 and TRBJ1-5; D is ambiguous. Trimming removed 4 bases from V and 7 bases from J, with 12 bases in between. The CDR3 is made up of 13 amino acids. Germline lookup yields CDR1 SGHKS and CDR2 YYEKEE (reference sequence). The CDR3 nucleotides are TGTGCCAGCAGCCCCGTAAATATGCAGCCCCAGCATTTT. Its translation is CASSPVNMQPQHF.

The V and J genes are TRBV27 and TRBJ2-1, with D perhaps TRBD2 (6 bases). Germline values: CDR1 MNHEY, CDR2 SMNVEV (reference sequence). The CDR3 has 14 residues. Between the trimmed V and J ends, which lost 8 bases and 0 bases, there was a span of 11 bases. The CDR3 protein is CASLNSGSYNEQFF. For the CDR3, the DNA is TGTGCCAGCTTGAATAGCGGCTCCTACAATGAGCAGTTCTTC.

There are a few counts of this clonotype. J is TRBJ1-1 and V is TRBV20-1, with D hard to call. This CDR3 has 13 amino acids. V was shortened by 4 bases and J by 0 bases, with 9 bases between the two germline ends. Germline V CDR1 and CDR2: DFQATT, SNEGSKA (reference sequence). This chain's CDR3 is CSATQFMNTEAFF. CDR3 in DNA: TGCAGTGCTACCCAATTCATGAACACTGAAGCTTTCTTT.

The chain carries TRBV28 and TRBJ2-3, with 10 bases that match TRBD2. V dropped 6 bases and J dropped 7; count of bases not matched to a gene: 10. CDR1 and CDR2 (germline): MDHEN, SYDVKM. The CDR3 has 15 residues. The CDR3 bases are TGTGCCAGCAGCCCTAGCGGGAGCGGGATAAATACGCAGTATTTT. It translates to CASSPSGSGINTQYF. The variable domain in full, with the rest retrieved from reference TRBV28 and TRBJ2-3, is DVKVTQSSRYLVKRTGEKVFLECVQDMDHENMFWYRQDPGLGLRLIYFSYDVKMKEKGDIPEGYSVSREKKERFSLILESASTNQTSMYLCASSPSGSGINTQYFGPGTRLTVL.

The gene calls are TRBV18 and TRBJ1-5; D is unresolved. CDR1 KGHSH and CDR2 LQKENI come from the germline V gene. The germline V and J ends were trimmed by 4 bases and 5 bases, with 15 bases remaining between them. The CDR3 covers 15 residues. CDR3 amino acids: CASSLDRQSHQPQHF. CDR3 DNA: TGTGCCAGCTCACTAGACCGACAATCCCATCAGCCCCAGCATTTT.

The chain links TRBV7-6 to TRBJ2-7; no definite D call. The CDR3 contains 13 residues. The germline CDR1 and CDR2 sequences are SGHVS and FNYEAQ. Between the trimmed V and J ends, which lost 1 base and 0 bases, there was a span of 4 bases. CDR3 amino acids: CASSLENSYEQYF. CDR3 DNA: TGTGCCAGCAGCTTAGAGAACTCCTACGAGCAGTACTTC.

This clonotype was picked up many times. The rearrangement links TRBV11-2 to TRBJ2-6; D is ambiguous. Germline CDR1 and CDR2: SGHAT and FQNNGV. The germline V and J ends were trimmed by 5 bases and 2 bases, with 4 bases remaining between them. This CDR3 region has 13 residues. CDR3 in DNA: TGTGCCAGCAGCCCTCCTGGGGCCAACGTCCTGACTTTC. Encoded protein: CASSPPGANVLTF. Full variable domain (rest looked up from reference TRBV11-2 and TRBJ2-6): EAGVAQSPRYKIIEKRQSVAFWCNPISGHATLYWYQQILGQGPKLLIQFQNNGVVDDSQLPKDRFSAERLKGVDSTLKIQPAKLEDSAVYLCASSPPGANVLTFGAGSRLTVL.

The chain carries TRBV29-1 and TRBJ1-3; weak D call: TRBD1 (5 bases). There are 14 residues in the CDR3. V lost 6 bases and J lost 0, with 12 bases in between. The germline CDR1 and CDR2 sequences are SQVTM and ANQGSEA. The DNA of the CDR3 is TGCAGCGTCCACCAGGGTGCCTCTGGAAACACCATATATTTT. Translated: CSVHQGASGNTIYF.

This clonotype has a single count. The J gene is TRBJ2-2, the V gene TRBV4-2, with 7 nucleotides matching TRBD1. This CDR3 is 17 amino acids long. The V and J ends lost 3 bases and 3 bases, in that order; junction bases with no gene match: 10. The germline CDR1 and CDR2 sequences are LGHNA and YNFKEQ. DNA for the CDR3: TGTGCCAGCAGCCAGAACACAGGGGTTGGGGACACCGGGGAGCTGTTTTTT. This sequence encodes CASSQNTGVGDTGELFF.

This clonotype was observed many times. The gene calls are TRBV5-6 and TRBJ1-1, with 7 nucleotides matching TRBD1. This CDR3 has 15 amino acids. J was trimmed by 1 base and V by 3 bases; bases with no gene match: 6. The germline gives CDR1 SGHDT, CDR2 YYEEEE. CDR3 DNA sequence: TGTGCCAGCAGCTGGGGTAGACAGGGGAACACTGAAGCTTTCTTT. Its protein is CASSWGRQGNTEAFF. Combining the CDR3 with reference TRBV5-6 and TRBJ1-1 gives the whole variable domain DAGVTQSPTHLIKTRGQQVTLRCSPKSGHDTVSWYQQALGQGPQFIFQYYEEEERQRGNFPDRFSGHQFPNYSSELNVNALLLGDSALYLCASSWGRQGNTEAFFGQGTRLTVV.

This clonotype has at least ten counts. CDR3 bases: TGTGCCAGCATCCTTGTCGCCGGGACTAGCGGGGAGAGCTCCTACAATGAGCAGTTCTTC. Its protein is CASILVAGTSGESSYNEQFF. This sequence joins TRBV7-8 and TRBJ2-1; 13 nucleotides align to TRBD2. The CDR3 runs to 20 residues. J lost 0 bases, V lost 7 bases, and 15 bases had no gene match. Germline CDR1 reads SGHVS; CDR2 reads FQNEAQ.

There are a few counts of this clonotype. This chain uses TRBV12-3 or TRBV12-4 with TRBJ1-5, with TRBD1 matching 7 bases. V dropped 3 bases and J dropped 6; count of bases not matched to a gene: 11. The CDR3 runs 16 residues. The CDR3: CASSFRQGVSGQPQHF. The CDR3 DNA reads TGTGCCAGCAGTTTCCGACAGGGAGTTTCAGGTCAGCCCCAGCATTTT.

The sample holds many counts of this clonotype. The rearrangement uses TRBV28 and TRBJ1-2; unclear D gene. The V and J ends lost 5 bases and 4 bases respectively, with 5 bases between them. The CDR3 covers 11 residues. Germline-derived CDR1 and CDR2 are MDHEN and SYDVKM. The DNA of the CDR3 is TGTGCCAGCAGTACCCCCTATGGCTACACCTTC. It is translated as CASSTPYGYTF.

The gene calls are TRBV28 and TRBJ2-7; D may be TRBD1 or TRBD2 (5 bases each). Germline assignment: CDR1 MDHEN and CDR2 SYDVKM. V was shortened by 6 bases and J by 2 bases, with 14 bases between the two germline ends. The CDR3 consists of 14 residues. This CDR3 reads CASSHGTVTYEQYF. In DNA form, the CDR3 reads TGTGCCAGCAGCCACGGGACGGTTACCTACGAGCAGTACTTC. Using reference TRBV28 and TRBJ2-7 for the parts outside the CDR3, the full variable domain is DVKVTQSSRYLVKRTGEKVFLECVQDMDHENMFWYRQDPGLGLRLIYFSYDVKMKEKGDIPEGYSVSREKKERFSLILESASTNQTSMYLCASSHGTVTYEQYFGPGTRLTVT.

This rearrangement joins TRBV12-3 or TRBV12-4 to TRBJ1-3; TRBD1 aligns across 9 bases. J gave up 0 bases and V 0 bases, and 12 bases lay outside the gene matches. This CDR3 has 20 amino acids. This chain's CDR3 is CASSLAPGQGGPSSGNTIYF. As DNA, the CDR3 is TGTGCCAGCAGTTTAGCGCCGGGACAGGGAGGCCCGAGCTCTGGAAACACCATATATTTT.

The chain is built from TRBV4-1 and TRBJ2-7; 10 positions match TRBD1. CDR1 is MGHRA and CDR2 is YSYEKL in the germline V gene. V was pared by 0 bases and J by 2 bases, with 1 base of the junction left unmatched. The CDR3 is 15 amino acids. CDR3 sequence (DNA): TGCGCCAGCAGCCAAGAGGACAGGGGGACCTACGAGCAGTACTTC. Its protein is CASSQEDRGTYEQYF.

The chain uses TRBV2 and TRBJ2-3, with a tentative D call TRBD2 (6 bases). The ends were cut back, 3 bases at V and 3 bases at J, with 13 bases in the middle. Germline-derived CDR1 and CDR2 are SNHLY and FYNNEI. The CDR3 length is 15 residues. For the CDR3, the DNA is TGTGCCAGCAGTGAGGCGGGGCGGGGTACAGATACGCAGTATTTT. Translation: CASSEAGRGTDTQYF.